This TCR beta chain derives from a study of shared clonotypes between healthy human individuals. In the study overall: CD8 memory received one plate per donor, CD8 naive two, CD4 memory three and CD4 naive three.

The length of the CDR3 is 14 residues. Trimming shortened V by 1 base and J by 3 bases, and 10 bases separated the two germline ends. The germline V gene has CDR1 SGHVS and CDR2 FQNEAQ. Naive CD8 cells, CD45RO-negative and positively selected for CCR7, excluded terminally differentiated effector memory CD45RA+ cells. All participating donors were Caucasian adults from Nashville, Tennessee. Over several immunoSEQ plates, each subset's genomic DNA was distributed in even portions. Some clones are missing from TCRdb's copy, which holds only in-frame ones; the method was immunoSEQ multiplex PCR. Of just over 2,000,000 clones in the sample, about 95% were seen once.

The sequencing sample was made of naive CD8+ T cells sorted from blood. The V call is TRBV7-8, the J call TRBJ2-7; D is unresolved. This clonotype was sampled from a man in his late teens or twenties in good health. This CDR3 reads CASSLGADLYEQYF. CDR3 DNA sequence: TGTGCCAGCAGCTTAGGGGCGGATCTCTACGAGCAGTACTTC. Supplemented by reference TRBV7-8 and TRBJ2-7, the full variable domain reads GAGVSQSPRYKVAKRGQDVALRCDPISGHVSLFWYQQALGQGPEFLTYFQNEAQLDKSGLPSDRFFAERPEGSVSTLKIQRTQQEDSAVYLCASSLGADLYEQYFGPGTRLTVT.